The 27 T cell receptor beta chains listed next were all sequenced from one sample in a study of blood T cells in healthy people across ages. A second roughly 6 to 11 cycle PCR used barcoded and J-beta primers. TCRdb recomputed calls from the 5' RACE reads with MiXCR, one row per CDR3 protein. The sample carries hundreds of thousands of distinct CDR3 sequences, more than 20% recorded once. These data were likewise used in another study, on T cells of mothers and their children.

Specimen: blood. Receptor source: a boy under 18 in good health.

The V and J genes are TRBV7-9 and TRBJ1-2; D possibly corresponds to TRBD1 (5 bases). Trimming removed 7 bases from V and 6 bases from J, with 15 bases in between. The germline V gene encodes CDR1 SEHNR and CDR2 FQNEAQ (reference sequence). This CDR3 has 13 amino acids. Here the CDR3 DNA reads TGTGCCAGCACCAAATGGGAAGGGGATGGCTACACCTTC. Its translation is CASTKWEGDGYTF. Full variable domain (missing parts from reference TRBV7-9 and TRBJ1-2): DTGVSQNPRHKITKRGQNVTFRCDPISEHNRLYWYRQTLGQGPEFLTYFQNEAQLEKSRLLSDRFSAERPKGSFSTLEIQRTEQGDSAMYLCASTKWEGDGYTFGSGTRLTVV.

A few counts support this clonotype. The chain joins TRBV29-1 to TRBJ1-2; 9 bases map to TRBD1. The CDR3 is made up of 16 amino acids. Germline V lookup: CDR1 SQVTM, CDR2 ANQGSEA. V shed 4 bases and J 0 bases; nucleotides not matched to a gene: 9. The CDR3 DNA is TGCAGCGTTGCTGGGACAGGGATGCCCCCTAACTATGGCTACACCTTC. This translates into CSVAGTGMPPNYGYTF. The complete variable domain, with remaining parts taken from reference TRBV29-1 and TRBJ1-2, reads SAVISQKPSRDICQRGTSLTIQCQVDSQVTMMFWYRQQPGQSLTLIATANQGSEATYESGFVIDKFPISRPNLTFSTLTVSNMSPEDSSIYLCSVAGTGMPPNYGYTFGSGTRLTVV.

This rearrangement joins TRBV6-6 to TRBJ2-4, with 8 nucleotides matching TRBD1. Trimming cost V 5 bases and J 6 bases; bases outside gene matches: 9. The V gene's germline CDR1 is MNHNY and CDR2 SVGAGI (reference sequence). The CDR3 covers 15 residues. CDR3 nucleotides: TGTGCCAGCAGTATCACCAGGGGGCCTGGAAACATTCAGTACTTC. This translates into CASSITRGPGNIQYF.

The chain carries TRBV20-1 and TRBJ2-5, with TRBD2 matching over 7 bases. The CDR3 runs 13 residues. J gave up 2 bases and V 6 bases, and 6 bases lay outside the gene matches. Germline V CDR1 and CDR2: DFQATT, SNEGSKA (reference sequence). CDR3 bases: TGCAGTGCCCCCGGGACTACTCAAGAGACCCAGTACTTC. Protein product: CSAPGTTQETQYF.

DNA of the CDR3: TGTGCCAGCAGCCTTATGTCGGGGAACACCGGGGAGCTGTTTTTT. This gives the protein CASSLMSGNTGELFF. The chain is built from TRBV7-3 and TRBJ2-2; no clear D gene. In germline, CDR1 is SGHTA, CDR2 FQGTGA. The CDR3 contains 15 residues. V gave up 5 bases and J gave up 1 base, with 11 bases separating them.

This clonotype was seen a handful of times. The chain couples TRBV5-1 to TRBJ2-7; D not resolved. CDR1 and CDR2 from the germline V gene are SGHRS and YFSETQ. The length of the CDR3 is 14 residues. V lost 4 bases and J 0 bases, leaving 11 bases between the germline ends. The CDR3 spells CASSGDPRSYEQYF. In DNA, the CDR3 is TGCGCCAGCAGCGGGGATCCCCGCTCCTACGAGCAGTACTTC.

The chain uses TRBV4-2 and TRBJ2-5; 8 positions agree with TRBD1. The end of the DNA fits TRBJ2-7 better, so the J call may be wrong. Per the germline V gene, CDR1 is LGHNA and CDR2 is YNFKEQ. The CDR3 has 18 amino acids. The DNA of the CDR3 is TGTGCCAGCAGCCAAGATTCTAACAGGGGGATGACCGTGGGCGAGCAGTACTTC. This translates into CASSQDSNRGMTVGEQYF.

This clonotype was detected a few times. The V and J genes are TRBV4-1 and TRBJ1-1; D not resolved. Germline V gene data show CDR1 as MGHRA and CDR2 as YSYEKL. The CDR3 has 13 residues. V was cut by 0 bases and J by 7 bases, with 9 bases left in between. The CDR3 DNA reads TGCGCCAGCAGCCAAGATCCCACTCTTGAAGCTTTCTTT. This translates into CASSQDPTLEAFF.

The table lists this clonotype with a few counts. This chain joins TRBV5-1 and TRBJ2-3; D call uncertain. The CDR3 has 14 amino acids. CDR1 is SGHRS, CDR2 YFSETQ, per germline. Between the trimmed V and J ends, which lost 4 bases and 1 base, there was a span of 10 bases. The CDR3 sequence is CASSGDPRTDTQYF. CDR3 DNA: TGCGCCAGCAGCGGGGATCCTCGCACAGATACGCAGTATTTT.

This clonotype was seen a few times. This chain uses TRBV27 with TRBJ2-7, with D possibly matching TRBD2 (5 bases). The CDR3 runs to 13 residues. V was trimmed by 4 bases and J by 3 bases, leaving 10 bases between them. CDR1 MNHEY and CDR2 SMNVEV come from the germline V gene (reference sequence). CDR3: CASSYGNYYEQYF. The DNA for the CDR3 is TGTGCCAGCAGTTACGGGAACTACTACGAGCAGTACTTC.

In its sample, this clonotype was seen a few times. The chain recombines TRBV7-2 with TRBJ2-1; D remains ambiguous. The CDR3 has 14 residues. V shed 1 base and J shed 3 bases, with 7 bases lying between them. Germline V gene data show CDR1 as SGHTA and CDR2 as FQGNSA. The CDR3 is CASSLVRNYNEQFF. For the CDR3, the DNA is TGTGCCAGCAGCTTAGTCCGAAACTACAATGAGCAGTTCTTC. The whole variable domain, remainder taken from reference TRBV7-2 and TRBJ2-1, is GAGVSQSPSNKVTEKGKDVELRCDPISGHTALYWYRQSLGQGLEFLIYFQGNSAPDKSGLPSDRFSAERTGGSVSTLTIQRTQQEDSAVYLCASSLVRNYNEQFFGPGTRLTVL.

The chain combines TRBV12-5 with TRBJ1-2; 8 bases map to TRBD1. The germline V gene encodes CDR1 LGHNT and CDR2 FRNRAP. The CDR3 length is 16 residues. Losses at the gene ends were 2 bases for V and 2 bases for J; bases not matched to a gene: 7. CDR3 nucleotide sequence: TGTGCTAGTGGTTTGCCCCCCCGACAGGGGAACTATGGCTACACCTTC. Translation: CASGLPPRQGNYGYTF.

A few counts support this clonotype. The rearrangement links TRBV9 to TRBJ2-4, with 7 bases aligning to TRBD2. The trim removed 3 bases at V and 0 bases at J, leaving 15 bases unmatched. The CDR3 is made up of 19 amino acids. CDR1 is SGDLS, CDR2 YYNGEE, per germline. CDR3 DNA: TGTGCCAGCAGCGGAGTGGGGGGTAGGCTAGCGGAAGCCAAAAACATTCAGTACTTC. Amino acid sequence: CASSGVGGRLAEAKNIQYF.

To note about this clonotype: One end of the junction does not line up with germline, which may come from a read error. The J gene is TRBJ1-2, the V gene TRBV11-2; perhaps TRBD1 as D (5 bases). The CDR3 loop spans 13 amino acids. Germline V gives CDR1 SGHAT, CDR2 FQNNGV. CDR3 DNA sequence: TGTGCCAGCAGCTTAGCAGGGTTTGCGGGCTACCCCTTC. It translates to CASSLAGFAGYPF.

This chain connects TRBV20-1 to TRBJ2-3; maybe TRBD1 (5 bases). Germline-derived CDR1 and CDR2 are DFQATT and SNEGSKA (reference sequence). This CDR3 region has 15 residues. Trimming pared 4 bases from V and 2 bases from J, leaving 16 bases between. CDR3 loop: CSATGRHFNTDTQYF. CDR3 nucleotides: TGCAGTGCTACAGGGCGACATTTTAACACAGATACGCAGTATTTT.

The V call is TRBV4-3, the J call TRBJ2-7; TRBD1 matches at 8 bases. After removal of 0 bases from V and 2 bases from J, the junction contained 6 bases not matched to a gene. The CDR3 runs to 16 residues. Germline lookup yields CDR1 LGHNA and CDR2 YSLEER. DNA for the CDR3: TGCGCCAGCAGCCAAGATCGGACAGGGATCCCCTACGAGCAGTACTTC. It codes for CASSQDRTGIPYEQYF.

This chain connects TRBV29-1 to TRBJ2-7; either TRBD1 or TRBD2 may fit D (5 bases each). Germline V gives CDR1 SQVTM, CDR2 ANQGSEA. Trimming left V 0 bases short and J 11 bases short, with 14 bases between. The CDR3 length is 12 residues. CDR3 nucleotide sequence: TGCAGCGTTGAAGATCTGGGGGTAGGCGAGTACTTC. This translates into CSVEDLGVGEYF.

This clonotype was counted only a few times. The chain is built from TRBV6-1 and TRBJ2-1; no firm D call. Germline CDR1 reads MNHNS; CDR2 reads SASEGT. This CDR3 comprises 14 residues. With 8 bases removed from V and 8 bases from J, the gap between germline ends came to 19 bases. CDR3 bases: TGTGCCAGCGTCGCCGGGCGTACGTTGGATGAGCAGTTCTTC. Translating gives CASVAGRTLDEQFF.

Comment on this clonotype: One end of the junction does not line up with germline, which may come from a read error. The chain is built from TRBV5-1 and TRBJ2-5; 10 bases fit TRBD2. The CDR3 covers 17 residues. Per germline, CDR1 SGHRS and CDR2 YFSETQ. The CDR3 sequence is CAISLASSGSSKETQYF. The CDR3 DNA is TGCGCCATCAGCTTGGCTTCTAGCGGGAGCTCTAAAGAGACCCAGTACTTC. The full variable domain, with the rest looked up from reference TRBV5-1 and TRBJ2-5, is KAGVTQTPRYLIKTRGQQVTLSCSPISGHRSVSWYQQTPGQGLQFLFEYFSETQRNKGNFPGRFSGRQFSNSRSEMNVSTLELGDSALYLCAISLASSGSSKETQYFGPGTRLLVL.

CDR3 bases: TGTGCCACCAGCAGAGATAGGGGGTACGCCTCCTACGAGCAGTACTTC. It encodes CATSRDRGYASYEQYF. The chain combines TRBV15 with TRBJ2-5; possibly TRBD1 for D (6 bases). The closer fit of TRBJ2-7 to the DNA end suggests the J call may be wrong. Germline V gene lookup returns CDR1 LNHNV and CDR2 YYDKDF (reference sequence). CDR3 size: 16 residues.

The V and J genes are TRBV3-1 and TRBJ1-5; D gene ambiguous. CDR1 is LGHDT and CDR2 is YNNKEL in the germline V gene (reference sequence). This CDR3 is 13 amino acids long. V dropped 1 base and J dropped 9 bases, with 10 bases sitting between them. CDR3 region: CASSQVSGPPQHF. In nucleotides, the CDR3 is TGTGCCAGCAGCCAAGTTTCGGGCCCGCCCCAGCATTTT.

In its sample, this clonotype was seen a few times. The chain links TRBV29-1 to TRBJ2-4, with 7 positions matching TRBD1. CDR3 length: 17 amino acids. Germline lookup yields CDR1 SQVTM and CDR2 ANQGSEA. The V and J ends lost 0 bases and 1 base, in that order; junction bases with no gene match: 9. The CDR3 protein is CSVEDWKGTAAKNIQYF. DNA for the CDR3: TGCAGCGTTGAAGATTGGAAGGGGACAGCGGCCAAAAACATTCAGTACTTC.

The rearrangement uses TRBV12-3 or TRBV12-4 and TRBJ2-1; 13 positions match TRBD2. Trimming cost V 7 bases and J 5 bases; bases outside gene matches: 5. The CDR3 contains 15 residues. The CDR3 coding sequence is TGTGCCAGCACCACTAGCGGGGGGGCCCACAATGAGCAGTTCTTC. Protein product: CASTTSGGAHNEQFF.

This chain links TRBV11-2 with TRBJ2-5, with 7 bases lining up with TRBD2. Looked up from germline, CDR1 is SGHAT and CDR2 is FQNNGV. With 11 bases clipped from V and 5 bases from J, the junction kept 11 bases outside the gene matches. CDR3 length equals 13 residues. CDR3 in DNA: TGTGCCGTAACGGGGTTCGGGGGGGAGACCCAGTACTTC. Its protein product is CAVTGFGGETQYF. The whole variable domain, filled in from reference TRBV11-2 and TRBJ2-5, reads EAGVAQSPRYKIIEKRQSVAFWCNPISGHATLYWYQQILGQGPKLLIQFQNNGVVDDSQLPKDRFSAERLKGVDSTLKIQPAKLEDSAVYLCAVTGFGGETQYFGPGTRLLVL.

This chain connects TRBV20-1 to TRBJ2-5; 10 nucleotides match TRBD1. The DNA end lines up better with TRBJ2-7; the J call may be wrong. The CDR3 contains 13 residues. CDR1 is DFQATT and CDR2 is SNEGSKA in the germline V gene (reference sequence). In nucleotides, the CDR3 is TGCAGTGCCCAGACAGGGGGCCGCTACGAGCAGTACTTC. Its translation: CSAQTGGRYEQYF.

This clonotype was seen many times. J is TRBJ2-1 and V is TRBV7-2; tentatively, D is TRBD1 (6 bases). The germline V and J ends were trimmed by 5 bases and 0 bases, with 8 bases remaining between them. CDR1 and CDR2 (germline): SGHTA, FQGNSA. CDR3 length: 14 amino acids. For the CDR3, the DNA is TGTGCCAGCAGCCAGGACAGCTCCTACAATGAGCAGTTCTTC. Its translation: CASSQDSSYNEQFF.

J is TRBJ1-2 and V is TRBV3-1; the D is unclear. V was shortened by 1 base and J by 2 bases, with 8 bases between the two germline ends. Germline values: CDR1 LGHDT, CDR2 YNNKEL (reference sequence). CDR3 length equals 14 residues. This CDR3 reads CASSQAVSNYGYTF. CDR3 DNA sequence: TGTGCCAGCAGCCAAGCGGTATCAAACTATGGCTACACCTTC.